The entry that follows covers one TCR beta chain sequence. Trimming cost V 1 base and J 9 bases; bases outside gene matches: 9. Germline CDR1 is MDHEN and CDR2 is SYDVKM. CDR3 size: 17 residues. Here immunoSEQ multiplex PCR was the method, and the copy in TCRdb shows in-frame clones only, minus some. The sample has about 26,000 clones, 77% seen once; the top ten hold about 15%. This specimen comes from a study of blood T cell repertoires in COVID-19. The J gene is TRBJ2-1, the V gene TRBV28; 13 nucleotides agree with TRBD2. The source is an elderly man with active or convalescent COVID-19. The sample comprised peripheral blood. CDR3 loop: CASSLFGWTSGSGEQFF. For the CDR3, the DNA is TGTGCCAGCAGTTTATTCGGCTGGACTAGCGGGAGCGGTGAGCAGTTCTTC.